This entry concerns a single T cell receptor (beta chain). Germline trimming cut 3 bases from V and 7 bases from J; bases unmatched to any gene: 16. The germline V gene encodes CDR1 SGHVS and CDR2 FQNEAQ. The CDR3 runs to 17 residues. This sample was included in a study of blood T cell repertoires in COVID-19. Profiled with immunoSEQ multiplex PCR; TCRdb holds only in-frame clones, not every one. This table holds 120,000 to 150,000 clones, almost 85% found once. Participant age was roughly 18 to 90 years, and participants resided in around 24 US areas. Cohorts were determined from participant-reported clinical history.

The sample was PBMCs or T cells enriched from blood (not recorded which). The chain combines TRBV7-8 with TRBJ2-7, with 9 bases aligning to TRBD1. This sequence was found in a man aged 35-49 years with acute COVID-19. This chain's CDR3 is CASSLSPQGARGGEQYF. The CDR3 nucleotides read TGTGCCAGCAGCTTGAGCCCACAGGGGGCGCGCGGTGGAGAGCAGTACTTC.